The following is a T cell receptor (beta chain) sequence with its context. TCRdb called the 5' RACE reads again in MiXCR, with one record for every CDR3 protein. The sample includes roughly 170,000 distinct CDR3 sequences, approximately 18% seen only once; the top ten take 3% to 4%. The CDR3 sequence is 13 residues long. Trimming took off 0 bases at V and 15 bases at J, with 16 bases between the two ends. Per the germline V gene, CDR1 is LGHDT and CDR2 is YNNKEL (reference sequence). This sample is drawn from a study of T-cell memory formation after mild COVID-19. The sequence was collected from a young man who had mild COVID-19 (a few samples of this study predate the infection). Cell type and time point are not known. The V gene is TRBV3-1, the J gene TRBJ2-3; D is perhaps TRBD2 (6 bases). The sample consisted of PBMCs or a T cell subset sorted from them (not recorded which). In nucleotides, the CDR3 is TGTGCCAGCAGCCAAGATGAGAGACGGAGGGCATATTTT. This encodes CASSQDERRRAYF.